The present T cell receptor beta chain was sequenced within a study of beta chain features in type 1 diabetes. Study observations and caveats: Cells that show high TCR expression could be over-represented by cDNA sequencing. PCR could preferentially amplify shorter templates, alike in patients and controls. Among all four CD4+ subsets, Type 1 diabetes patients had TCRB CDR3s that were moderately but significantly shorter. A definitive answer on HLA type influencing TCRB rearrangement was not reached here.

With respect to this clone: Its antigen is not known.

Expressed TCRB transcripts got sequenced, as all isolated RNA was reverse transcribed. The table came from immunoSEQ multiplex PCR; TCRdb's copy has only in-frame clones and leaves some out. The sample has 350,000 or so clones; around 20% are singletons. V lost 5 bases, J lost 4 bases, and 3 bases stayed unmatched. The V gene's germline CDR1 is SGHTA and CDR2 FQGNSA. The length of the CDR3 is 13 residues. The chain uses TRBV7-2 and TRBJ1-2, with 8 bases fitting TRBD1. Material: naive CD4+ T cells from blood. This TCR was sampled from a woman younger than 30 in good health. The CDR3 here is CASSQDRVYGYTF. The CDR3 nucleotides read TGTGCCAGCAGCCAGGACAGGGTCTATGGCTACACCTTC.